The present TCR beta chain was sequenced within a study of T-cell memory formation after mild COVID-19 (dated by TCRdb to the early 2020s). About the investigation overall: Most TCR sequence clusters were specific to one of the two donors. Longitudinal TCRalpha and TCRbeta repertoire sequencing tracked T-cell clones expanding and contracting after mild COVID-19 in two donors. The cohort was made up of two young adult volunteers, one female and one male, who were previously healthy.

Sequencer: Illumina NovaSeq 6000. TCRalpha and TCRbeta cDNA libraries were built by 5'RACE with constant-segment primers, adding sample barcodes and unique molecular identifiers. Trizol reagent was used to extract RNA from every sample. Libraries were amplified in two PCR steps, with a second sample barcode and Illumina TruSeq adapters added in the second step. Libraries were sequenced on an Illumina NovaSeq with 2 x 150 bp paired-end reads. The paper's data handling went like this. Reads were demultiplexed and collapsed into UMI-guided consensus sequences with migec v1.2.7. Using mixcr v2.1.11, the UMI consensuses were aligned to TRA and TRB V and J templates and assembled into clonotypes. A clonotype was counted as expanded or contracted only if both edgeR and NoisET called the change significant, with noise models trained on biological replicates. For edgeR calls, the thresholds were a false discovery rate-adjusted p below 0.01 and a log2 fold-change of 1. As an exploratory analysis of dynamics, max-normalized trajectories of the 1000 most abundant clonotypes were examined by PCA with hierarchical clustering. Separately sequenced CD4+ and CD8+ repertoires were used to assign the CD4 or CD8 phenotype of responding clones. Through fastp at Q25 and MiXCR, TCRdb rebuilt clones from the public reads, retaining in-frame beta chains. Rows are combined by CDR3 protein, so each entry shows the most common genes and DNA. TCRdb's processing, not the authors' own work, is the source of the V and J calls. Within this sample are hundreds of thousands of distinct CDR3 sequences, with 23% of them counted one time only. The ten largest clones take up roughly 14% of the sample.

The investigation overall reported the following: Contracting CD4+ clones appeared mostly in the CM and EM memory subsets, whereas CD8+ clones were enriched in EMRA. The detection of some responding clones in pre-infection memory suggests that pre-existing cross-reactive memory T cells joined the SARS-CoV-2 response. Only two mild cases were covered in the study, and larger cohorts including severe cases with pre-infection samples were considered necessary. Clones contracting from day 15 to 85 had balanced CD4/CD8 phenotypes, while a second wave expanding from day 15 to 37 was biased towards CD4+. SARS-CoV-2 specificity of the second-wave clones peaking on day 37 was not confirmed.

PBMCs were isolated by Ficoll-Paque density gradient centrifugation. The CDR3, from cysteine to phenylalanine, totals 14 residues. Only the CDR3 region is kept as DNA, spanning 42 bases read in frame from base 1. Trimming takes 0 bases from V and 0 bases from J, and the germline ends sit 6 bases apart. CDR1 and CDR2 (MNHNY, SVGAGI) derive from the germline V gene (reference sequence). This clonotype has a handful of counts. What antigen it recognizes has not been identified. No clone much larger than this one lies a single base away; base qualities are absent. The rearrangement joined TRBV6-6 to TRBJ2-7; confidence is insufficient to name the D gene. This receptor was obtained from an adult woman who had mild COVID-19 (a few samples of this study predate the infection). The sample titles of this study are shuffled in the database, so cell type and time point are left out; the donor was told from shared clones. Source material: PBMCs or a T cell subset sorted from them (not recorded which). In nucleotides, the sequence is TGTGCCAGCAGTTACTCAGAGAGCTCCTACGAGCAGTACTTC. Its amino acids are CASSYSESSYEQYF.